These 32 T cell receptor beta chains came from one sample sequenced in a study of blood T cell repertoires in COVID-19. Assay used: immunoSEQ multiplex PCR; TCRdb lists only in-frame clones, some missing. The sample carries roughly 67,000 clones, 86% recorded once. Sample: peripheral blood. These receptors all stem from a man between 45 and 60 years old with active COVID-19.

The rearrangement joins TRBV24-1 to TRBJ2-5, with a possible D match to TRBD2 (5 bases). Looked up from germline, CDR1 is KGHDR and CDR2 is SFDVKD. The germline V and J ends were trimmed by 3 bases and 5 bases, with 18 bases remaining between them. The CDR3 length is 16 residues. CDR3 region: CATSDTNQAPGETQYF. The CDR3 bases are TGTGCCACCAGTGATACGAACCAGGCCCCGGGGGAGACCCAGTACTTC.

J is TRBJ2-2 and V is TRBV9; the match to TRBD1 covers 11 bases. Germline assignment: CDR1 SGDLS and CDR2 YYNGEE. V was pared by 3 bases and J by 2 bases, with 9 bases of the junction left unmatched. CDR3 length: 18 amino acids. In DNA form, the CDR3 reads TGTGCCAGCAGCGAAGATTCTTGGACAGGGGGCAACACCGGGGAGCTGTTTTTT. Residues: CASSEDSWTGGNTGELFF.

The genes are TRBV12-3 or TRBV12-4 and TRBJ2-3; D uncertain. V was clipped by 7 bases and J by 4 bases, with 12 bases between them. This CDR3 region has 13 residues. CDR3 region: CASTAVRADTQYF. The CDR3 DNA follows: TGTGCCAGCACCGCTGTACGGGCAGATACGCAGTATTTT.

The rearrangement links TRBV11-3 to TRBJ2-1, with D tentatively TRBD1 (7 bases). V shed 3 bases and J shed 7 bases, with 16 bases lying between them. CDR1 is SGHNT and CDR2 is YENEEA in the germline V gene. CDR3 length: 15 residues. The CDR3 bases are TGTGCCAGCAGCTTGGGTCAGGGGGGTCGGAATGAGCAGTTCTTC. Amino acid sequence: CASSLGQGGRNEQFF.

CDR3 sequence: CASSYRGINEQFF. In DNA form, the CDR3 reads TGTGCCAGCAGTTACAGGGGGATCAATGAGCAGTTCTTC. The chain couples TRBV9 to TRBJ2-1; 8 bases are a match to TRBD1. From germline, CDR1 is SGDLS and CDR2 YYNGEE. CDR3 size: 13 residues. V gave up 5 bases and J gave up 6 bases; unmatched junction bases: 4. The entire variable domain, with the rest obtained from reference TRBV9 and TRBJ2-1, is as follows: DSGVTQTPKHLITATGQRVTLRCSPRSGDLSVYWYQQSLDQGLQFLIQYYNGEERAKGNILERFSAQQFPDLHSELNLSSLELGDSALYFCASSYRGINEQFFGPGTRLTVL.

The chain has TRBV7-9 and TRBJ1-4; D call uncertain. CDR1 is SEHNR, CDR2 FQNEAQ, per germline (reference sequence). V was pared by 5 bases and J by 7 bases, with 17 bases between. The CDR3 runs 15 residues. CDR3 coding DNA: TGTGCCAGCAGCCCAAACGGGTTTACGGGTGAAAAACTGTTTTTT. Amino acids: CASSPNGFTGEKLFF.

The chain combines TRBV5-1 with TRBJ2-5; D is possibly TRBD1 (7 bases). The V gene's germline CDR1 is SGHRS and CDR2 YFSETQ. V was cut by 4 bases and J by 5 bases, with 21 bases left in between. This CDR3 is built from 16 residues. CDR3 in DNA: TGCGCCAGCAGCCGGGGGACAGAGGACCCGCGGGAGACCCAGTACTTC. This gives the protein CASSRGTEDPRETQYF.

The V gene is TRBV30, the J gene TRBJ2-1; 10 bases fit TRBD2. The CDR3 runs to 14 residues. Looked up from germline, CDR1 is GTSNPN and CDR2 is SVGIG (reference sequence). V lost 2 bases and J lost 4; bases outside the gene matches: 2. The CDR3 DNA sequence: TGTGCCTGGAGTAAAGCGGGAGGGTACAATGAGCAGTTCTTC. This translates into CAWSKAGGYNEQFF.

The chain employs TRBV18 and TRBJ1-5; 7 positions match TRBD1. Looked up from germline, CDR1 is KGHSH and CDR2 is LQKENI. The CDR3 has 17 residues. The ends lost 6 bases at V and 6 bases at J; junction bases unmatched: 17. CDR3 protein: CASSHMIVASGGQPQHF. The CDR3 coding sequence is TGTGCCAGCTCTCATATGATAGTGGCGTCAGGGGGTCAGCCCCAGCATTTT.

This sequence joins TRBV10-3 and TRBJ2-2; 12 bases line up with TRBD1. V was pared by 7 bases and J by 7 bases, with 10 bases of the junction left unmatched. CDR3 length: 16 residues. From germline, CDR1 is ENHRY and CDR2 SYGVKD. The CDR3 loop is CAITGTGGVGSGELFF. Here the CDR3 DNA reads TGTGCCATCACCGGGACAGGGGGCGTTGGTAGCGGGGAGCTGTTTTTT.

This clone was seen only a few times. The chain couples TRBV11-3 to TRBJ1-1, with 12 positions matching TRBD1. The CDR3 runs to 14 residues. The V gene's germline CDR1 is SGHNT and CDR2 YENEEA. Trimming cost V 1 base and J 10 bases; bases outside gene matches: 4. The CDR3 DNA reads as TGTGCCAGCAGCTTAGGGGGACAGGGGGCGCGAGCTTTCTTT. Translating it yields CASSLGGQGARAFF. The variable domain in full, with the rest retrieved from reference TRBV11-3 and TRBJ1-1, is EAGVVQSPRYKIIEKKQPVAFWCNPISGHNTLYWYLQNLGQGPELLIRYENEEAVDDSQLPKDRFSAERLKGVDSTLKIQPAELGDSAVYLCASSLGGQGARAFFGQGTRLTVV.

This chain connects TRBV7-3 to TRBJ2-1; D perhaps matches TRBD2 (6 bases). The CDR3 is made up of 16 amino acids. Germline loops: CDR1 SGHTA, CDR2 FQGTGA. The V and J ends lost 5 bases and 0 bases respectively, with 14 bases between them. The CDR3 loop is CASSPGLSSSYNEQFF. The CDR3 region has the DNA TGTGCCAGCAGCCCGGGACTTTCGAGCTCCTACAATGAGCAGTTCTTC.

This clone was seen a few times. DNA for the CDR3: TGTGCCACCTCCGGTACGGGGACAGGGAGCGTTGAGCAGTTCTTC. It encodes CATSGTGTGSVEQFF. The chain couples TRBV15 to TRBJ2-1; TRBD1 aligns across 9 bases. The V segment lost 8 bases and the J segment 9 bases; nucleotides outside the gene matches: 14. Germline V gene sequence: CDR1 LNHNV, CDR2 YYDKDF (reference sequence). There are 15 residues in the CDR3.

The chain links TRBV11-3 to TRBJ2-1; the match to TRBD2 covers 7 bases. The V gene end was trimmed by 2 bases and the J gene end by 9 bases; junction bases not matched to a gene: 10. CDR3 length: 15 residues. CDR1 and CDR2 (germline): SGHNT, YENEEA. CDR3 residues: CASSLNGGRLSEQFF. As DNA, the CDR3 is TGTGCCAGCAGCTTAAACGGCGGGAGACTAAGTGAGCAGTTCTTC.

The V and J genes are TRBV3-1 (or the pseudogene TRBV3-2) and TRBJ2-7, with TRBD1 matching 7 bases. CDR3 size: 13 residues. After removal of 4 bases from V and 3 bases from J, the junction contained 3 bases not matched to a gene. Per the germline V gene, CDR1 is LGHDT and CDR2 is YNNKEL (reference sequence). The CDR3 sequence: CASSPWTGYEQYF. The CDR3 DNA sequence: TGTGCCAGCAGCCCCTGGACAGGCTACGAGCAGTACTTC.

The CDR3 DNA follows: TGTGCCAGCAGCACCGGGACAGAAGGGTCCGAGCAGTACTTC. This encodes CASSTGTEGSEQYF. The rearrangement uses TRBV7-6 and TRBJ2-7, with 7 bases aligning to TRBD1. Trimming cost V 5 bases and J 6 bases; bases outside gene matches: 10. The CDR3 is made up of 14 amino acids. Germline-derived CDR1 and CDR2 are SGHVS and FNYEAQ.

J is TRBJ1-2 and V is TRBV2, with TRBD1 identical over 12 bases. V lost 6 bases to trimming and J lost 6 bases; unmatched junction nucleotides: 5. The CDR3 has 14 amino acids. Germline loops: CDR1 SNHLY, CDR2 FYNNEI. The CDR3 nucleotides are TGTGCCAGCAGGGCGGGACAGGGGGCAGATGGCTACACCTTC. Protein product: CASRAGQGADGYTF. Variable domain in full (rest from reference TRBV2 and TRBJ1-2): EPEVTQTPSHQVTQMGQEVILRCVPISNHLYFYWYRQILGQKVEFLVSFYNNEISEKSEIFDDQFSVERPDGSNFTLKIRSTKLEDSAMYFCASRAGQGADGYTFGSGTRLTVV.

CDR3 sequence reads: CASSTRERLLTGELFF. The CDR3 DNA is TGCGCCAGCAGCACAAGGGAGCGGCTCTTGACCGGGGAGCTGTTTTTT. This rearrangement joins TRBV5-1 to TRBJ2-2; D is perhaps TRBD2 (5 bases). The CDR3 has 16 residues. Germline CDR1 reads SGHRS; CDR2 reads YFSETQ. V was trimmed by 4 bases and J by 5 bases, leaving 18 bases between them.

V gene TRBV7-9 combines with J gene TRBJ2-5; D possibly corresponds to TRBD2 (6 bases). Trimming removed 5 bases from V and 1 base from J, with 17 bases in between. The germline V gene encodes CDR1 SEHNR and CDR2 FQNEAQ (reference sequence). The CDR3 is made up of 16 amino acids. The CDR3 nucleotides are TGTGCCAGCAGCCCAGGCGGGGAGCTCGCCCAAGAGACCCAGTACTTC. Protein: CASSPGGELAQETQYF.

The chain has TRBV6-2 or TRBV6-3 and TRBJ1-2; 7 positions match TRBD1. V was pared by 3 bases and J by 4 bases, with 8 bases of the junction left unmatched. Germline-derived CDR1 and CDR2 are MNHEY and SVGEGT. The CDR3 totals 15 residues. CDR3 DNA sequence: TGTGCCAGCAGTTATGTGACAGGGCCTCCCTATGGCTACACCTTC. It codes for CASSYVTGPPYGYTF.

The chain combines TRBV11-3 with TRBJ2-7; D may be TRBD1 (7 bases). Trimming stripped 2 bases from V and 6 bases from J, with 11 bases between. There are 13 residues in the CDR3. Germline V gene sequence: CDR1 SGHNT, CDR2 YENEEA. DNA of the CDR3: TGTGCCAGCAGCTTAAACAGGGGAGGCGAGCAGTACTTC. Translation gives CASSLNRGGEQYF.

This chain links TRBV6-2 or TRBV6-3 with TRBJ2-1; TRBD2 matches at 10 bases. Losses at the gene ends were 6 bases for V and 15 bases for J; bases not matched to a gene: 14. Germline V lookup: CDR1 MNHEY, CDR2 SVGEGT. This CDR3 is built from 14 residues. CDR3 loop: CASSPAGGPGIGFF. CDR3 nucleotide sequence: TGTGCCAGCAGCCCAGCGGGGGGGCCTGGGATAGGGTTCTTC.

The rearrangement links TRBV20-1 to TRBJ1-5; TRBD1 aligns across 7 bases. Germline V CDR1 and CDR2: DFQATT, SNEGSKA (reference sequence). The CDR3 runs to 14 residues. After removal of 3 bases from V and 4 bases from J, the junction contained 6 bases not matched to a gene. The CDR3 is CSASRGQTNQPQHF. As DNA, the CDR3 is TGCAGTGCTAGTCGGGGACAGACAAATCAGCCCCAGCATTTT.

This clone was observed a single time. The V and J genes are TRBV4-3 and TRBJ2-1, with D perhaps matching TRBD2 (6 bases). V shed 3 bases and J shed 8 bases, with 17 bases lying between them. The germline CDR1 and CDR2 sequences are LGHNA and YSLEER. The CDR3 contains 15 residues. The CDR3 is CASSQEGLWTDEQFF. The CDR3 nucleotides are TGCGCCAGCAGCCAGGAGGGCCTATGGACCGATGAGCAGTTCTTC.

The chain recombines TRBV10-2 with TRBJ1-1; 8 bases fit TRBD1. Germline CDR1 reads WSHSY; CDR2 reads SAAADI. The junction had 5 bases not matched to a gene; V was cut back by 7 bases and J by 4 bases. This CDR3 comprises 13 residues. The CDR3 is CASKRDRLTEAFF. The CDR3 DNA sequence: TGCGCCAGCAAAAGGGACAGGCTCACTGAAGCTTTCTTT.

This chain uses TRBV2 with TRBJ2-7; D not certain. Trimming shortened V by 4 bases and J by 3 bases, and 10 bases separated the two germline ends. The CDR3 runs 13 residues. Germline loops: CDR1 SNHLY, CDR2 FYNNEI. CDR3 coding DNA: TGTGCCAGCAGTGTCATAGTATTCTACGAGCAGTACTTC. It encodes CASSVIVFYEQYF.

The V gene is TRBV9, the J gene TRBJ2-5; 9 bases match TRBD2. J gave up 4 bases and V 0 bases, and 13 bases lay outside the gene matches. Looked up from germline, CDR1 is SGDLS and CDR2 is YYNGEE. The CDR3 contains 18 residues. Written as DNA, the CDR3 is TGTGCCAGCAGCGTAGGAGTAGCGGGGGACCCGGTGAGAGAGACCCAGTACTTC. It yields the protein CASSVGVAGDPVRETQYF.

The V call is TRBV5-1, the J call TRBJ1-6, with D tentatively TRBD1 (5 bases). The germline V and J ends were trimmed by 4 bases and 9 bases, with 17 bases remaining between them. This CDR3 contains 15 residues. The germline gives CDR1 SGHRS, CDR2 YFSETQ. The CDR3 sequence: CASSEGPLGGSPLHF. CDR3 nucleotides: TGCGCCAGCAGCGAGGGACCTCTGGGGGGTTCACCCCTCCACTTT.

V usage is TRBV4-1 and J usage is TRBJ2-7; 8 bases fit TRBD2. The germline gives CDR1 MGHRA, CDR2 YSYEKL. V was clipped by 0 bases and J by 7 bases; unmatched bases: 14. This CDR3 region has 17 residues. This CDR3 is CASSQDIVGLGVKEQYF. CDR3 sequence (DNA): TGCGCCAGCAGCCAAGATATCGTGGGACTAGGGGTCAAGGAGCAGTACTTC.

The chain employs TRBV5-4 and TRBJ2-1; 8 bases agree with TRBD1. Trimming took 4 bases from V and 8 from J; bases not matched to a gene: 11. Germline V gene sequence: CDR1 SGHNT, CDR2 YYREEE (reference sequence). The length of the CDR3 is 15 residues. The CDR3 loop is CASSRDRKNRHEQFF. DNA for the CDR3: TGTGCCAGCAGCCGGGACAGGAAAAACCGCCATGAGCAGTTCTTC.

The chain recombines TRBV18 with TRBJ2-1; a possible D gene is TRBD2 (5 bases). CDR1 KGHSH and CDR2 LQKENI come from the germline V gene. V dropped 6 bases and J dropped 5 bases, with 11 bases sitting between them. This CDR3 has 13 amino acids. The CDR3 DNA reads TGTGCCAGCTCGAGAGGGTCCAACAATGAGCAGTTCTTC. Translation gives CASSRGSNNEQFF.

V usage is TRBV19 and J usage is TRBJ2-3; maybe TRBD2 (7 bases). This CDR3 region has 16 residues. The germline gives CDR1 LNHDA, CDR2 SQIVND (reference sequence). V was shortened by 4 bases and J by 4 bases, with 18 bases between the two germline ends. This CDR3 is CASSRKQGGPSDTQYF. The CDR3, as DNA: TGTGCCAGTAGTAGAAAACAGGGAGGGCCCTCAGATACGCAGTATTTT.